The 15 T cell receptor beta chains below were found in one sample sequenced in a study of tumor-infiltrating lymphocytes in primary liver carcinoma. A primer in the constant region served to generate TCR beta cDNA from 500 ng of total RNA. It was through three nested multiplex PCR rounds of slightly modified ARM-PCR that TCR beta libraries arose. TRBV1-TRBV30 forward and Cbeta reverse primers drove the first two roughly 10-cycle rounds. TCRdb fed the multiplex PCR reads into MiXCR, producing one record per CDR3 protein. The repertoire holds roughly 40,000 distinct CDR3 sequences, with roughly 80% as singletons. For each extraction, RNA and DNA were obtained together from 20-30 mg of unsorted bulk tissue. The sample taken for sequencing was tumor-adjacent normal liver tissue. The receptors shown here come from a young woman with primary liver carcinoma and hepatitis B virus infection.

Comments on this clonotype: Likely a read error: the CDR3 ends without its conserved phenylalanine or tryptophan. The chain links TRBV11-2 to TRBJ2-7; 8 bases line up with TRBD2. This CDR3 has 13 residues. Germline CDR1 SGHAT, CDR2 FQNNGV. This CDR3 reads CASKWGSGAEQYL. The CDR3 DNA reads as TGTGCGAGCAAATGGGGTAGCGGGGCTGAGCAGTACCTC.

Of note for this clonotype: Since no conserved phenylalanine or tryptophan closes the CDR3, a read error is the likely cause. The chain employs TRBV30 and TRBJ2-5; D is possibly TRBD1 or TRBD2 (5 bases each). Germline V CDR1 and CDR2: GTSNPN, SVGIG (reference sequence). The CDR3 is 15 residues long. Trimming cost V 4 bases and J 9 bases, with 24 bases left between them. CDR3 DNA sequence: TGTGCCTGGACCCCCGTGGGGACCGGTATGGGGGCCCAGTACTGC. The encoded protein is CAWTPVGTGMGAQYC.

The chain's CDR3 is CASSYMLGEGGNGKFF. The CDR3 DNA reads TGTGCCAGCAGTTACATGCTTGGGGAGGGTGGCAATGGGAAGTTCTTC. The rearrangement joins TRBV6-2 or TRBV6-3 to TRBJ2-1, with 7 bases that match TRBD2. The J segment lost 14 bases and the V segment lost 2 bases, leaving 18 bases of the junction unmatched. Germline CDR1 is MNHEY and CDR2 is SVGEGT. CDR3 length: 16 amino acids.

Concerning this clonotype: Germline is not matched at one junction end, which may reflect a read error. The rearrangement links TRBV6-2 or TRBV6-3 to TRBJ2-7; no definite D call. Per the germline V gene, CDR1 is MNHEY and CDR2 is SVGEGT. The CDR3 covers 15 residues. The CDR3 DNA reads TGTGCCAGCAGTTACCGCCTATGGAACCCCTATGAGCGGTACTTC. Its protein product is CASSYRLWNPYERYF.

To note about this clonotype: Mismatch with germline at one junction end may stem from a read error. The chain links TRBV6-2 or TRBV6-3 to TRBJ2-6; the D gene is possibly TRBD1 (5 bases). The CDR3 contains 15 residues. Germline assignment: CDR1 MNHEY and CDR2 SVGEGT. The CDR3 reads CASSFQGSGANVQTF. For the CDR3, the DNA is TGTGCCAGCAGTTTCCAGGGCTCTGGGGCCAACGTCCAGACTTTC.

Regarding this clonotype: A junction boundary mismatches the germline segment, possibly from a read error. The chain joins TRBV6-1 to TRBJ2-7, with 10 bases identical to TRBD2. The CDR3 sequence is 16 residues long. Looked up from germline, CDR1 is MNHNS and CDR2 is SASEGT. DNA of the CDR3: TGTGCCTTCGATCTACTAGCGGGAACTCCCTCCTATGAGCAGTACTTC. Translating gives CAFDLLAGTPSYEQYF.

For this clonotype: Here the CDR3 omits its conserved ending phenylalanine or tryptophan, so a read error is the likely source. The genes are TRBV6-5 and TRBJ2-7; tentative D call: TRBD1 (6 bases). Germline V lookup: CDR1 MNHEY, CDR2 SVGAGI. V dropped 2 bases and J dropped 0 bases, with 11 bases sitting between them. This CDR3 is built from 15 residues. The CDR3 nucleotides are TGTGCCAGCAGTTACACGGACAGTAGCTCCTACGAGCAGTACTCC. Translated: CASSYTDSSSYEQYS.

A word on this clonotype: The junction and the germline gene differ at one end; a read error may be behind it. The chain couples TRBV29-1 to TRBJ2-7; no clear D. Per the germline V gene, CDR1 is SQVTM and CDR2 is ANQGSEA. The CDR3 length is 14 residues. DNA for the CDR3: TGCAGCGTTAGCCCCGGGTTATCGGGCTACGAGGAGTACTTC. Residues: CSVSPGLSGYEEYF.

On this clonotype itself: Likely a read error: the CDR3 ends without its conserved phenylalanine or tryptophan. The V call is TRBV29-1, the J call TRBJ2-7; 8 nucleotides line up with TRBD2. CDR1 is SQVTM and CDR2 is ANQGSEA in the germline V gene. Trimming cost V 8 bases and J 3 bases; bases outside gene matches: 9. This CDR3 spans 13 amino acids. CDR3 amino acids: CSITSGSRYEQYS. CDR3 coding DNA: TGCAGCATCACCAGCGGGAGCCGCTACGAGCAGTACTCC.

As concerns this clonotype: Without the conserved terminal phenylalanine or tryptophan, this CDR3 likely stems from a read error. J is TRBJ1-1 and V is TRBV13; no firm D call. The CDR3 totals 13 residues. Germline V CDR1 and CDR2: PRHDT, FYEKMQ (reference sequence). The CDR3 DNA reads TGTGTCAGCAGCTTAGAGGGGAACACTGAAGCTTTCATT. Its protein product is CVSSLEGNTEAFI.

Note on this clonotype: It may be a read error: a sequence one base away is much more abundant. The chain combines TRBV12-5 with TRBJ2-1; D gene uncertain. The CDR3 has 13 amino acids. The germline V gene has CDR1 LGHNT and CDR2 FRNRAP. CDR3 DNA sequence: TGTGCTTGTGGTTTAAGACTGCTCAATGAGCAGTTCTTC. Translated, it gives CACGLRLLNEQFF. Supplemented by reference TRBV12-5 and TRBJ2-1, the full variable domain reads DARVTQTPRHKVTEMGQEVTMRCQPILGHNTVFWYRQTMMQGLELLAYFRNRAPLDDSGMPKDRFSAEMPDATLATLKIQPSEPRDSAVYFCACGLRLLNEQFFGPGTRLTVL.

CDR3 sequence: CASSGIREGNQETQYF. CDR3 nucleotide sequence: TGTGCCAGCAGTGGGATTAGGGAGGGTAACCAAGAGACCCAGTACTTC. The chain combines TRBV28 with TRBJ2-5; 7 bases line up with TRBD2. V was clipped by 5 bases and J by 0 bases; unmatched bases: 9. CDR3 length: 16 residues. Germline-derived CDR1 and CDR2 are MDHEN and SYDVKM.

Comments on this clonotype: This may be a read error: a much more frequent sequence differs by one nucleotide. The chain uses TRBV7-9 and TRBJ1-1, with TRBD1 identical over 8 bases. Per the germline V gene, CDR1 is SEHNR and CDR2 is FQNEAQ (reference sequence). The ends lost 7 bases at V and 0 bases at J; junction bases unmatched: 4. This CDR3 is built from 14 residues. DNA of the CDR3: TGTGCCAGCAACTCGGACAGGGTGAACACTGAAGCTTTCTTT. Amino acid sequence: CASNSDRVNTEAFF.

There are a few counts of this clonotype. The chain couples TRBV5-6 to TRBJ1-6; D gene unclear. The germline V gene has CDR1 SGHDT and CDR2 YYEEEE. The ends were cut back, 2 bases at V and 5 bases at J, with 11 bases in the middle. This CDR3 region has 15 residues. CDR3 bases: TGTGCCAGCAGCTTAGGAGCAGGAAATAATTCACCCCTCCACTTT. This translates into CASSLGAGNNSPLHF.

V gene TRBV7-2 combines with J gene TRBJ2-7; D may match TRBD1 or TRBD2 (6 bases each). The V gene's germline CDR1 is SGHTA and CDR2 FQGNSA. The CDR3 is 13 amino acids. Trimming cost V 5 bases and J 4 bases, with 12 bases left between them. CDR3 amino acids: CASSHQGRYEQYF. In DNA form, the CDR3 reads TGTGCCAGCAGCCACCAGGGGAGGTACGAGCAGTACTTC.